Presented here are 7 T cell receptor beta chains from one specimen sequenced in a study of blood T cell repertoires in COVID-19. Method: immunoSEQ multiplex PCR; TCRdb's copy keeps in-frame clones and lacks some. Of hundreds of thousands of clones detected, roughly 87% appear once; the ten largest clones hold about 12%. Sequenced material: peripheral blood. Receptor source: a woman aged 18 to 35 who had recovered from COVID-19.

This sequence joins TRBV6-5 and TRBJ2-1; D uncertain. CDR3 size: 12 residues. Trimming shortened V by 4 bases and J by 7 bases, and 8 bases separated the two germline ends. Germline CDR1 MNHEY, CDR2 SVGAGI. Here the CDR3 reads CASSSPRNEQFF. In nucleotides, the CDR3 is TGTGCCAGCAGTTCCCCTAGGAATGAGCAGTTCTTC.

This clone was seen once. The V and J genes are TRBV13 and TRBJ2-2; D is unclear. Trimming removed 5 bases from V and 5 bases from J, with 3 bases in between. This CDR3 region has 11 residues. The germline CDR1 and CDR2 sequences are PRHDT and FYEKMQ (reference sequence). The CDR3 DNA follows: TGTGCCAGCAGCCCGACCGGGGAGCTGTTTTTT. Translating gives CASSPTGELFF.

The chain is built from TRBV6-5 and TRBJ1-2; 7 nucleotides agree with TRBD1. V shed 4 bases and J 2 bases; nucleotides not matched to a gene: 1. Germline assignment: CDR1 MNHEY and CDR2 SVGAGI. This CDR3 has 13 amino acids. CDR3 residues: CASSLTGNYGYTF. The CDR3, as DNA: TGTGCCAGCAGTTTGACAGGGAACTATGGCTACACCTTC.

The chain carries TRBV2 and TRBJ2-1; D gene unclear. CDR1 and CDR2 (germline): SNHLY, FYNNEI. The CDR3 sequence is 14 residues long. Trimming cost V 5 bases and J 1 base, with 9 bases left between them. For the CDR3, the DNA is TGTGCCAGCAGTCCCAGCGTTTCCTACAATGAGCAGTTCTTC. It yields the protein CASSPSVSYNEQFF. Full variable domain (remainder filled in from reference TRBV2 and TRBJ2-1): EPEVTQTPSHQVTQMGQEVILRCVPISNHLYFYWYRQILGQKVEFLVSFYNNEISEKSEIFDDQFSVERPDGSNFTLKIRSTKLEDSAMYFCASSPSVSYNEQFFGPGTRLTVL.

This chain connects TRBV7-9 to TRBJ1-3, with TRBD1 identical over 7 bases. This CDR3 contains 16 residues. The V gene's germline CDR1 is SEHNR and CDR2 FQNEAQ (reference sequence). The V and J ends lost 1 base and 2 bases, in that order; junction bases with no gene match: 5. CDR3 protein: CASSLDSGGTGNTIYF. The CDR3 bases are TGTGCCAGCAGCTTAGATTCAGGGGGGACTGGAAACACCATATATTTT.

To note about this clone: The junction and the germline gene differ at one end; a read error may be behind it. The chain carries TRBV7-3 and TRBJ2-6, with TRBD2 matching over 7 bases. The CDR3 contains 16 residues. From germline, CDR1 is SGHTA and CDR2 FQGTGA. CDR3 loop: CASSLTRGAGANVLTF. CDR3 coding DNA: TGTGCCAGCAGCCTAACTCGGGGGGCTGGGGCCAACGTCCTGACTTTC.

The chain couples TRBV2 to TRBJ2-7; no clear D. This CDR3 region has 11 residues. Germline V gene lookup returns CDR1 SNHLY and CDR2 FYNNEI. Trimming left V 5 bases short and J 3 bases short, with 5 bases between. CDR3 bases: TGTGCCAGCAGTCTTAACTACGAGCAGTACTTC. Translated, it gives CASSLNYEQYF.